These 19 T cell receptor beta chains share one sample of origin, sequenced in a study of blood T cell repertoires in COVID-19. The repertoire was sequenced with immunoSEQ multiplex PCR; TCRdb's copy has only in-frame clones and lacks some. The data hold approximately 300,000 clones, with about 88% observed a single time. The sequenced sample was peripheral blood. Every receptor here comes from a woman aged 25-40 years with COVID-19, enrolled during active disease.

The V and J genes are TRBV7-9 and TRBJ2-1; TRBD2 matches at 9 bases. The germline V gene has CDR1 SEHNR and CDR2 FQNEAQ (reference sequence). CDR3 length: 18 residues. J gave up 6 bases and V 1 base, and 13 bases lay outside the gene matches. The DNA of the CDR3 is TGTGCCAGCAGCTTAGTCGGCCTGAGGCGGGAGGGCGGCAATGAGCAGTTCTTC. Encoded protein: CASSLVGLRREGGNEQFF.

V usage is TRBV27 and J usage is TRBJ1-1, with TRBD1 as a possible D gene (5 bases). The V and J ends lost 1 base and 6 bases respectively, with 12 bases between them. Germline CDR1 reads MNHEY; CDR2 reads SMNVEV (reference sequence). The CDR3 length is 14 residues. The CDR3 nucleotides are TGTGCCAGCAGTTTATTATTTGGGGCCGCTGAAGCTTTCTTT. Its protein is CASSLLFGAAEAFF.

This chain joins TRBV30 and TRBJ2-7; 11 bases are a match to TRBD1. From germline, CDR1 is GTSNPN and CDR2 SVGIG (reference sequence). The V segment lost 3 bases and the J segment 3 bases; nucleotides outside the gene matches: 1. This CDR3 has 13 residues. The CDR3 DNA reads as TGTGCCTGGAGGGGGACAGGGGGCTACGAGCAGTACTTC. It encodes CAWRGTGGYEQYF.

The rearrangement uses TRBV15 and TRBJ1-4; TRBD1 is a possible D gene (5 bases). Germline lookup yields CDR1 LNHNV and CDR2 YYDKDF (reference sequence). This CDR3 has 17 residues. Trimming removed 0 bases at V and 4 bases at J, with 15 bases between. The CDR3 protein is CATSRDYLGLINEKLFF. The CDR3 nucleotides read TGTGCCACCAGCAGAGACTACTTGGGACTGATTAATGAAAAACTGTTTTTT. Full variable domain (outside the CDR3, taken from reference TRBV15 and TRBJ1-4): DAMVIQNPRYQVTQFGKPVTLSCSQTLNHNVMYWYQQKSSQAPKLLFHYYDKDFNNEADTPDNFQSRRPNTSFCFLDIRSPGLGDTAMYLCATSRDYLGLINEKLFFGSGTQLSVL.

With respect to this clone: Other DNA sequences in this sample translate to the same CDR3. The chain employs TRBV18 and TRBJ2-5; the D gene is possibly TRBD2 (6 bases). Deletions cut 3 bases from V and 5 bases from J, with 10 bases between. CDR1 is KGHSH and CDR2 is LQKENI in the germline V gene. The CDR3 covers 13 residues. DNA for the CDR3: TGTGCCAGCTCACCGGGGGGTATGGAGACCCAGTACTTC. It encodes CASSPGGMETQYF.

Concerning this clone itself: The same CDR3 also results from other DNA sequences found in this sample. The chain uses TRBV6-5 and TRBJ2-7, with 9 nucleotides matching TRBD2. The V and J ends lost 2 bases and 1 base, in that order; junction bases with no gene match: 3. Germline CDR1 is MNHEY and CDR2 is SVGAGI. The CDR3 is 15 residues long. The CDR3: CASSYGLAGSYEQYF. CDR3 DNA: TGTGCCAGCAGTTACGGCCTAGCGGGGTCCTACGAGCAGTACTTC.

This clone was observed a handful of times. The J gene is TRBJ1-1, the V gene TRBV5-1, with 8 positions matching TRBD1. This CDR3 contains 15 residues. Unmatched junction bases numbered 9, after V lost 4 bases and J lost 4 bases. Per germline, CDR1 SGHRS and CDR2 YFSETQ. In nucleotides, the CDR3 is TGCGCCAGCAGCCCGGGCGGACAGGGCGGCACTGAAGCTTTCTTT. It codes for CASSPGGQGGTEAFF.

The chain couples TRBV18 to TRBJ1-2, with D possibly matching TRBD1 (5 bases). Germline V gene sequence: CDR1 KGHSH, CDR2 LQKENI. The CDR3 runs to 14 residues. Deletions cut 6 bases from V and 4 bases from J, with 15 bases between. The CDR3: CASSRGTRPYGYTF. CDR3 DNA sequence: TGTGCCAGCTCGCGGGGCACCAGACCCTATGGCTACACCTTC.

This chain joins TRBV30 and TRBJ2-1, with TRBD2 matching over 10 bases. This CDR3 comprises 13 residues. Germline V lookup: CDR1 GTSNPN, CDR2 SVGIG (reference sequence). The V and J ends lost 8 bases and 8 bases, in that order; junction bases with no gene match: 9. CDR3 nucleotides: TGTGCCCTAGCAGCGGGAGGGGGTCATGAGCAGTTCTTC. It yields the protein CALAAGGGHEQFF. Full variable domain (outside the CDR3, taken from reference TRBV30 and TRBJ2-1): SQTIHQWPATLVQPVGSPLSLECTVEGTSNPNLYWYRQAAGRGLQLLFYSVGIGQISSEVPQNLSASRPQDRQFILSSKKLLLSDSGFYLCALAAGGGHEQFFGPGTRLTVL.

This clone is a singleton in its sample. The chain joins TRBV28 to TRBJ2-4; 7 positions agree with TRBD1. Looked up from germline, CDR1 is MDHEN and CDR2 is SYDVKM. This CDR3 is built from 16 residues. Unmatched junction bases numbered 3, after V lost 1 base and J lost 0 bases. The DNA for the CDR3 is TGTGCCAGCAGTTTATTGGGACAGCTAGCCAAAAACATTCAGTACTTC. It encodes CASSLLGQLAKNIQYF.

The count of this clone is one. V is TRBV13 and J is TRBJ1-1, with D unclear. Germline assignment: CDR1 PRHDT and CDR2 FYEKMQ (reference sequence). CDR3 length equals 15 residues. Trimming removed 0 bases from V and 2 bases from J, with 10 bases in between. The CDR3 spells CASSLGRQINTEAFF. CDR3 DNA sequence: TGTGCCAGCAGCTTAGGACGTCAGATTAACACTGAAGCTTTCTTT.

The chain carries TRBV18 and TRBJ2-7, with TRBD1 matching 9 bases. Germline V gene lookup returns CDR1 KGHSH and CDR2 LQKENI. This CDR3 is built from 15 residues. The trim removed 3 bases at V and 3 bases at J, leaving 6 bases unmatched. The CDR3 spells CASSPAMTGGYEQYF. The CDR3 region has the DNA TGTGCCAGCTCACCGGCCATGACAGGGGGCTACGAGCAGTACTTC.

The chain recombines TRBV29-1 with TRBJ2-5; weak D call: TRBD2 (5 bases). The germline V gene encodes CDR1 SQVTM and CDR2 ANQGSEA. Trimming removed 3 bases at V and 2 bases at J, with 13 bases between. The CDR3 length is 14 residues. CDR3 nucleotide sequence: TGCAGCGTTGAGGAGCGGAGGAGTCAAGAGACCCAGTACTTC. Encoded protein: CSVEERRSQETQYF.

The chain has TRBV11-2 and TRBJ2-3; D remains unclear. This CDR3 is 14 amino acids long. V was clipped by 5 bases and J by 1 base, with 10 bases between them. CDR1 and CDR2 (germline): SGHAT, FQNNGV. The CDR3 region is CASSRPSGTDTQYF. CDR3 bases: TGTGCCAGCAGCCGCCCCTCAGGCACAGATACGCAGTATTTT.

The chain couples TRBV19 to TRBJ2-1; 7 bases fit TRBD2. CDR3 length: 14 amino acids. From germline, CDR1 is LNHDA and CDR2 SQIVND (reference sequence). V was pared by 4 bases and J by 4 bases, with 4 bases of the junction left unmatched. The CDR3 bases are TGTGCCAGTAGTAGGCGGGAGAGTTACAATGAGCAGTTCTTC. Amino acid sequence: CASSRRESYNEQFF.

This clone was counted a single time. DNA of the CDR3: TGTGCCAGCAGTCGGGACAGGGGCGGCGAGCAGTACTTC. Translation: CASSRDRGGEQYF. The chain combines TRBV2 with TRBJ2-7, with TRBD1 identical over 10 bases. Germline-derived CDR1 and CDR2 are SNHLY and FYNNEI. V shed 5 bases and J 6 bases; nucleotides not matched to a gene: 4. This CDR3 contains 13 residues.

The rearrangement uses TRBV7-2 and TRBJ2-5, with D unresolved. CDR1 is SGHTA, CDR2 FQGNSA, per germline. The V end was cut by 3 bases, the J end by 0 bases, with 5 bases between. This CDR3 comprises 13 residues. CDR3 in amino acids: CASSFRDQETQYF. CDR3 DNA: TGTGCCAGCAGCTTTAGAGACCAAGAGACCCAGTACTTC.

This clone has a single count. This sequence joins TRBV18 and TRBJ2-7, with D uncertain. V was trimmed by 3 bases and J by 3 bases, leaving 12 bases between them. CDR1 KGHSH and CDR2 LQKENI come from the germline V gene. The CDR3 is 14 amino acids. CDR3 bases: TGTGCCAGCTCACCCACGACTTATTACTACGAGCAGTACTTC. Protein sequence: CASSPTTYYYEQYF.

The chain links TRBV28 to TRBJ1-1; tentatively, D is TRBD1 (5 bases). Germline V gene data show CDR1 as MDHEN and CDR2 as SYDVKM. The CDR3 sequence is 13 residues long. V gave up 5 bases and J gave up 5 bases, with 12 bases separating them. DNA for the CDR3: TGTGCCAGCAGTCAAGGGGTGTTGACTGAAGCTTTCTTT. This sequence encodes CASSQGVLTEAFF.